The rows below give T cell receptor beta chains drawn from one sample of a study of T-cell reconstitution after alpha-beta-depleted transplantation in children. TCRdb re-analysed the PCR reads in MiXCR, keeping a single row per CDR3 protein. This sample has around 64,000 distinct CDR3 sequences; around 9.9% occur once, and the top ten carry roughly 13%. The sequencing here drew on PBMCs, taken before TCRalphabeta/CD19-depleted stem cell transplant. These receptors originate from a boy aged 5 to 17 with acute myeloid leukemia, due to receive a stem cell transplant. Each CDR3 is given with its conserved first and last residue. The D gene is left open where the match is weak. The size entry is marked missing in some rows and otherwise reads once, few, many or a size class.

>TRBJ1-2|TRBV5-1|NA|many
CASSPSRTLLYGYTF
TGCGCCAGCAGCCCCTCCCGGACACTTCTCTATGGCTACACCTTC
>TRBJ2-2|TRBV7-6|NA|few
CASSSRQVPGELFF
TGTGCCAGCAGCTCTAGACAGGTCCCCGGGGAGCTGTTTTTT
>TRBJ2-1|TRBV4-2|NA|many
CASSRDTDYNEQFF
TGTGCCAGCAGCCGGGACACCGACTACAATGAGCAGTTCTTC
>TRBJ2-3|TRBV7-2|TRBD2|NA
CASTYLAGGEDTQYF
TGTGCCAGCACCTATTTAGCGGGAGGAGAGGATACGCAGTATTTT
>TRBJ2-7|TRBV29-1|TRBD1|NA
CSVRTGGYEQYF
TGCAGCGTAAGGACAGGGGGCTACGAGCAGTACTTC
>TRBJ2-7|TRBV6-5|TRBD2|many
CASSYSISGTTLLREQYF
TGTGCCAGCAGTTACTCGATTTCAGGGACTACTTTATTGAGGGAGCAGTACTTC
>TRBJ2-1|TRBV2|TRBD2|NA
CASGGLGHNEQFF
TGTGCCAGCGGCGGACTAGGGCACAATGAGCAGTTCTTC
>TRBJ2-2|TRBV27|TRBD2|NA
CASSYSKVAGFAGELFF
TGTGCCAGCAGTTACTCCAAAGTAGCGGGCTTCGCCGGGGAGCTGTTTTTT
>TRBJ1-1|TRBV7-9|TRBD1|many
CASSNRDRGDTEAFF
TGTGCCAGCAGTAATAGGGACAGGGGTGACACTGAAGCTTTCTTT
>TRBJ2-1|TRBV2|TRBD1|few
CASSEALGQGVSYNEQFF
TGTGCCAGCAGTGAAGCCCTGGGACAGGGTGTCTCCTACAATGAGCAGTTCTTC
>TRBJ2-3|TRBV7-9|NA|many
CASSLVGGEDTDTQYF
TGTGCCAGCAGCTTAGTAGGCGGGGAGGACACAGATACGCAGTATTTT
>TRBJ2-2|TRBV7-2|NA|many
CASSHFLNTGELFF
TGTGCCAGCAGCCACTTTCTGAACACCGGGGAGCTGTTTTTT
>TRBJ2-1|TRBV27|TRBD1|many
CASSLPGQGAHGYNEQFF
TGTGCCAGCAGTTTGCCCGGACAGGGGGCCCATGGATACAATGAGCAGTTCTTC